This TCR beta chain was observed in a study of PD-L1 blockade in urothelial cancer. Time point: pretreatment peripheral blood. This table comes from immunoSEQ multiplex PCR, and its TCRdb copy is limited to in-frame clones, with some not included. This table has about 50,000 clones, about 86% appearing once. V was trimmed by 4 bases and J by 9 bases, leaving 15 bases between them. The CDR3 is made up of 13 amino acids. Germline loops: CDR1 LNHDA, CDR2 SQIVND (reference sequence). The sample consisted of PBMCs, taken around atezolizumab (anti-PD-L1) treatment. The chain has TRBV19 and TRBJ1-2; D might be TRBD1 (6 bases). This clonotype was sampled from a man aged 70 or older with urothelial cancer. The CDR3 nucleotides are TGTGCCAGTAGTACCACTCCTACAGGGAGCTACACCTTC. Amino acid sequence: CASSTTPTGSYTF.